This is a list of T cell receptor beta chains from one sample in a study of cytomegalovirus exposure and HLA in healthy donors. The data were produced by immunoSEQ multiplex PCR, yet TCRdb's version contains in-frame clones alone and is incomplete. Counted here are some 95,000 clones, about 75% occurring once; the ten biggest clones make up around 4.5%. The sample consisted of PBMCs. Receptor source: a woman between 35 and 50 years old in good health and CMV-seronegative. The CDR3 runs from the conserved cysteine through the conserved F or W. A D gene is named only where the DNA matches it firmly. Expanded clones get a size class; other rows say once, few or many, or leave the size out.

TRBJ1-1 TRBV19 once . TGTGCCAGTCGAACCATCACGGGGGGGAACACTGAAGCTTTCTTT CASRTITGGNTEAFF
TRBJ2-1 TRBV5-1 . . TGCGCCAGCAGCCTTGGAGGGGCCCTAGCTCAAAATGAGCAGTTCTTC CASSLGGALAQNEQFF
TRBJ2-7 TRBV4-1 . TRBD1 TGCGCTAGCAGCCAAGATCAATTAAGTGGCGGGACAGGGACTTACGAGCAGTACTTC CASSQDQLSGGTGTYEQYF
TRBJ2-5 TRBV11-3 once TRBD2 TGTGCCAGCAGCCACCGACTAGCGGGGGGTGTGGAGACCCAGTACTTC CASSHRLAGGVETQYF
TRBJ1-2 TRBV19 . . TGTGCCAGTAGTCCCTGGGACACAAAAAACTATGGCTACACCTTC CASSPWDTKNYGYTF
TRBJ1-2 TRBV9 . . TGTGCCAGTAAAGGGGTCAGGGGAAGGGACTACACCTTC CASKGVRGRDYTF
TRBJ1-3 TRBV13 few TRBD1 TGTGCCAGCAGCTTAATTCCGGGACAGGGGCTTTCGGCTGGAAACACCATATATTTT CASSLIPGQGLSAGNTIYF
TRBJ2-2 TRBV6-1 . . TGTGCCAGCAGAAACAGGGATGTGGCCGGGGAGCTGTTTTTT CASRNRDVAGELFF
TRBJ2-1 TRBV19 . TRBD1 TGTGCCAGTCGTCCGAGACAGGGCCTCAATGAGCAGTTCTTC CASRPRQGLNEQFF
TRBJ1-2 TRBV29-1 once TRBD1 TGCAGCGTTGAAAGACAGGGGGCGCGGGGCTACACCTTC CSVERQGARGYTF
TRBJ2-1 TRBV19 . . TGTGCCAGTAGTCCGCGGACAGCCCACAATGAGCAGTTCTTC CASSPRTAHNEQFF
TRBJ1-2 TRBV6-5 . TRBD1 TGTGCCAGCAGTTACTCACTGAAGACAGGGCCCTATGGCTACACCTTC CASSYSLKTGPYGYTF
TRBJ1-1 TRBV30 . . TGTGCCTGGAGTAGACTACCGACGGATAACACTGAAGCTTTCTTT CAWSRLPTDNTEAFF
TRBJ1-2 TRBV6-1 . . TGTGCCAGCAGTGAAGCAGGACGGGGTAGATATGGCTACACCTTC CASSEAGRGRYGYTF
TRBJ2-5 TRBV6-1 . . TGTGCCAGCAGTACCTCCTTGAGGTTCCAAGAGACCCAGTACTTC CASSTSLRFQETQYF
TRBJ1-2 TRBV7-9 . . TGTGCCAGCAGCCTCGGACTGACCTATGGCTACACCTTC CASSLGLTYGYTF
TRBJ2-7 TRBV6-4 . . TGTGCCAGCAGGTTCCCCAACCGGGACTTGGCGGTGAAGGAGCAGTACTTC CASRFPNRDLAVKEQYF
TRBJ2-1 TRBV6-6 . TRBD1 TGTGCCAGCAGGAAGACAGGGGCCAGCTTGGGGGAGCAGTTCTTC CASRKTGASLGEQFF
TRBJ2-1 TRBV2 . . TGTGCCAGCAGTGAAAGGAGCGCCAGCTCCTACAATGAGCAGTTCTTC CASSERSASSYNEQFF
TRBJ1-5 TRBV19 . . TGTGCCAGTAGTATAGCGGGGGATGGCAATCAGCCCCAGCATTTT CASSIAGDGNQPQHF
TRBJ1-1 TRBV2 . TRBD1 TGTGCCAATAAACAGGGGGCGAACACTGAAGCTTTCTTT CANKQGANTEAFF
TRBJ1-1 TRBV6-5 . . TGTGCCAGCAGTTACTCGACAACGAACACTGAAGCTTTCTTT CASSYSTTNTEAFF
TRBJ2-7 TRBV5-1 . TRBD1 TGCGCCAGCAATGAGGGGACAGGGGACTTCTACGAGCAGTACTTC CASNEGTGDFYEQYF
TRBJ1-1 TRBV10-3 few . TGTGCCATCAGTGATCAGGGGCTGGCTGAAGCTTTCTTT CAISDQGLAEAFF
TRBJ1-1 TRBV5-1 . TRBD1 TGCGCCAGCAGCGACAGGGGGCAGGGTAGTGAAGCTTTCTTT CASSDRGQGSEAFF
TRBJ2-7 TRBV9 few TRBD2 TGTGCCAGCAGCGTAGGTAGCGGGGACCTACGCGAGCAGTACTTC CASSVGSGDLREQYF
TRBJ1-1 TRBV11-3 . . TGTGCCAGCAGCTTAGAAGGGAGCACTGAAGCTTTCTTT CASSLEGSTEAFF
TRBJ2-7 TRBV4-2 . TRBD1 TGTGCCAGCAGCCAAGCCAGGACAGGGTTATACGAGCAGTACTTC CASSQARTGLYEQYF
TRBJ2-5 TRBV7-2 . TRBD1 TGTGCCAGCAGCACCGACAGGGCACAAGAGACCCAGTACTTC CASSTDRAQETQYF
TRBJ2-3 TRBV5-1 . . TGCGCCAGCAGCATACAGGGTATCAGCACAGATACGCAGTATTTT CASSIQGISTDTQYF
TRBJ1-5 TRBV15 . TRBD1 TGTGCCACCTACGACAGGGGGGAGGAGCCCCAGCATTTT CATYDRGEEPQHF
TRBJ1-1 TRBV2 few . TGTGCCAGCACTGCACCTGGGGCTTGGGAAGCTTTCTTT CASTAPGAWEAFF
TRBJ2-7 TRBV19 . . TGTGCCAGTAGTATAGGAGCGAGCTCACCCTACGAGCAGTACTTC CASSIGASSPYEQYF
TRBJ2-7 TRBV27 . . TGTGCCAGCAGCGACTACCTACTCTACGAGCAGTACTTC CASSDYLLYEQYF
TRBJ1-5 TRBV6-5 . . TGTGCCAGCAGAAACGGACAAATCAATCAGCCCCAGCATTTT CASRNGQINQPQHF
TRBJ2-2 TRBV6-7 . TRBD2 TGTGCCAGCAGTTCAGGACTAGCGGGGTACACCGGGGAGCTGTTTTTT CASSSGLAGYTGELFF
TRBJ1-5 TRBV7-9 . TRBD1 TGTGCCAGCAGCTCGACAGGGAGCAGAGGCCAGCCCCAGCATTTT CASSSTGSRGQPQHF
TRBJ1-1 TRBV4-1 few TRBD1 TGCGCCAGCAGCCATGGGGGACAGGGGACCACTGAAGCTTTCTTT CASSHGGQGTTEAFF
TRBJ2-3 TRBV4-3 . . TGCGCCAGCAGCCATGAACACCGGGCAGATACGCAGTATTTT CASSHEHRADTQYF
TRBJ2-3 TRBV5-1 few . TGCGCCAGCAGTTACGAGGCAGATACGCAGTATTTT CASSYEADTQYF
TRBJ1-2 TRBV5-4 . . TGTGCCAGCAGCTCCCCCGGGAGGTCCCATGGCTACACCTTC CASSSPGRSHGYTF
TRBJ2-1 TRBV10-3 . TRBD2 TGTGCCATTGGACTAGCGGGGAACAATGAGCAGTTCTTC CAIGLAGNNEQFF
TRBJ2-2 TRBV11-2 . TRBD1 TGTGCCAGCAGCCCCTACCCGCGGACAGGGGGGTCCGGGGAGCTGTTTTTT CASSPYPRTGGSGELFF
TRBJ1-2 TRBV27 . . TGTGCCAGCAGGGAGGCCACTCTACCTGACTATGGCTACACCTTC CASREATLPDYGYTF
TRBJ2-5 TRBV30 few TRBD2 TGTGCCTGGTCTAGCGGGGGTGTCGGGACCCAGTACTTC CAWSSGGVGTQYF
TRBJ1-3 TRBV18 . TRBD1 TGTGCCAGCTCAAGGTTGCAGGGGGCGCACGGAAACACCATATATTTT CASSRLQGAHGNTIYF
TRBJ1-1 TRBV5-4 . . TGTGCCAGCAGTGCACAGATTGACACTGAAGCTTTCTTT CASSAQIDTEAFF
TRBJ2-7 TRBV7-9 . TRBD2 TGTGCCAGCAGCGTCGGACTAGCGGGGATGAGCGAGCAGTACTTC CASSVGLAGMSEQYF
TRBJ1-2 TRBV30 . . TGTGCCTGGAGGGCAGGGGCGACAGGCTACACCTTC CAWRAGATGYTF
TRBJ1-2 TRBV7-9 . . TGTGCCAGCAGCCCCATCGAGGGTATAGGGGGCTACACCTTC CASSPIEGIGGYTF